This T cell receptor (beta chain) stems from a study of OX40 agonist ivuxolimab in advanced cancers. Turning to the study itself: Three individuals attained partial responses, comprising one hepatocellular carcinoma case and two cutaneous melanoma cases.

In regard to this clone: What it binds is not known.

Sequenced by immunoSEQ multiplex PCR; TCRdb stores in-frame clones only, minus some. The sample yields approximately 60,000 clones, about four fifths seen once. Study outcomes and limitations: In a subset of nonresponders, normalized T-cell clonal expansion was also low. Clonal expansion was seen in CD4+ and CD8+ blood T cells by week 6 at 0.1 to 3.0 mg/kg. Those patients achieving a partial response at 0.1-3.0 mg/kg showed among the lowest clonal expansion.

CDR3 length equals 11 residues. The V and J ends lost 11 bases and 8 bases respectively, with 13 bases between them. CDR1 SNHLY and CDR2 FYNNEI come from the germline V gene. This rearrangement joins TRBV2 to TRBJ2-1; D possibly corresponds to TRBD2 (5 bases). This material consisted of CD4+ or CD8+ T cells sorted from blood, taken in a trial of the OX40 agonist ivuxolimab. The TCR sequence derives from an adult with an advanced solid tumor such as melanoma, head and neck, liver or kidney cancer. Written as DNA, the CDR3 is TGTGCCTCGGGAATACCTGATGAGCAGTTCTTC. This gives the protein CASGIPDEQFF.